The 10 T cell receptor beta chains below were found in one sample sequenced in a study of CD4+ T cells in melanoma. The table came from immunoSEQ multiplex PCR; TCRdb's copy has only in-frame clones and leaves some out. In the table there are about 120,000 clones, over 80% of which are singletons. The sequenced material came from peripheral blood. Every receptor here comes from a human donor with melanoma.

The chain uses TRBV4-3 and TRBJ2-7, with 7 bases fitting TRBD2. The CDR3 is 16 amino acids. The germline gives CDR1 LGHNA, CDR2 YSLEER. The trim removed 4 bases at V and 4 bases at J, leaving 13 bases unmatched. CDR3 coding DNA: TGCGCCAGCAGCCTAGCAGCGCGCGGGAGCGGGTACGAGCAGTACTTC. Translated: CASSLAARGSGYEQYF.

V is TRBV7-9 and J is TRBJ2-2; possible D gene TRBD1, 5 bases. This CDR3 region has 15 residues. CDR1 is SEHNR and CDR2 is FQNEAQ in the germline V gene (reference sequence). The V end lost 1 base, the J end lost 2 bases, and 8 bases lay between the germline ends. The CDR3 region has the DNA TGTGCCAGCAGCTTAGACAGGAGCAACACCGGGGAGCTGTTTTTT. It is translated as CASSLDRSNTGELFF.

The V gene is TRBV5-4, the J gene TRBJ1-1, with D uncertain. CDR3 length equals 12 residues. V was pared by 4 bases and J by 8 bases, with 12 bases between. Per the germline V gene, CDR1 is SGHNT and CDR2 is YYREEE (reference sequence). The CDR3 coding sequence is TGTGCCAGCAGCACTCGACAATCCGAAGCTTTCTTT. Translating gives CASSTRQSEAFF. The whole variable domain, filled in from reference TRBV5-4 and TRBJ1-1, reads ETGVTQSPTHLIKTRGQQVTLRCSSQSGHNTVSWYQQALGQGPQFIFQYYREEENGRGNFPPRFSGLQFPNYSSELNVNALELDDSALYLCASSTRQSEAFFGQGTRLTVV.

The chain employs TRBV7-3 and TRBJ2-7, with D hard to call. The CDR3 has 16 amino acids. CDR1 is SGHTA and CDR2 is FQGTGA in the germline V gene. The ends were cut back, 1 base at V and 1 base at J, with 14 bases in the middle. The CDR3 sequence is CASSLIGGSSSYEQYF. The CDR3 DNA reads TGTGCCAGCAGCTTAATCGGCGGCAGCTCTTCCTACGAGCAGTACTTC. The full variable domain, its missing parts supplied by reference TRBV7-3 and TRBJ2-7, is GAGVSQTPSNKVTEKGKYVELRCDPISGHTALYWYRQSLGQGPEFLIYFQGTGAADDSGLPNDRFFAVRPEGSVSTLKIQRTERGDSAVYLCASSLIGGSSSYEQYFGPGTRLTVT.

The genes are TRBV6-1 and TRBJ2-5; D may match TRBD1 or TRBD2 (5 bases each). Germline lookup yields CDR1 MNHNS and CDR2 SASEGT. Trimming took 2 bases from V and 5 from J, leaving 12 bases between them. This CDR3 is built from 14 residues. The CDR3 is CASSELGVRETQYF. DNA for the CDR3: TGTGCCAGCAGTGAATTGGGGGTTCGGGAGACCCAGTACTTC.

For the CDR3, the DNA is TGTGCCAGCAGTTCCAGCGGGAGTCTCGGAGATACGCAGTATTTT. As protein: CASSSSGSLGDTQYF. The J gene is TRBJ2-3, the V gene TRBV28; 8 bases are a match to TRBD2. J was trimmed by 5 bases and V by 4 bases; bases with no gene match: 8. This CDR3 comprises 15 residues. The germline V gene encodes CDR1 MDHEN and CDR2 SYDVKM.

This chain uses TRBV19 with TRBJ2-5; 9 bases are shared with TRBD2. This CDR3 has 15 residues. In germline, CDR1 is LNHDA, CDR2 SQIVND (reference sequence). V gave up 5 bases and J gave up 5 bases; unmatched junction bases: 9. The CDR3 coding sequence is TGTGCCAGTAGTGGGGCAAGCGGGAGGCAGGAGACCCAGTACTTC. Protein sequence: CASSGASGRQETQYF.

This chain connects TRBV7-6 to TRBJ2-6; TRBD2 agrees at 14 bases. Trimming at V came to 5 bases and at J to 4 bases, leaving 7 bases not matched to a gene. Germline V CDR1 and CDR2: SGHVS, FNYEAQ. The CDR3 sequence is 18 residues long. CDR3 bases: TGTGCCAGCAGCCGGGGACTAGCGGGAGTGAAAGGGGCCAACGTCCTGACTTTC. Protein product: CASSRGLAGVKGANVLTF. Complete variable domain (other parts from reference TRBV7-6 and TRBJ2-6): GAGVSQSPRYKVTKRGQDVALRCDPISGHVSLYWYRQALGQGPEFLTYFNYEAQQDKSGLPNDRFSAERPEGSISTLTIQRTEQRDSAMYRCASSRGLAGVKGANVLTFGAGSRLTVL.

The sample holds one count of this clone. This chain's CDR3 is CASSLDRRTEAFF. For the CDR3, the DNA is TGTGCCAGCAGCCTGGACAGAAGAACTGAAGCTTTCTTT. The chain couples TRBV5-5 to TRBJ1-1, with TRBD1 as a possible D gene (6 bases). Trimming removed 4 bases at V and 5 bases at J, with 12 bases between. CDR1 and CDR2 from the germline V gene are SGHKS and YYEKEE (reference sequence). This CDR3 is 13 amino acids long.

The chain couples TRBV28 to TRBJ2-7; 8 positions match TRBD1. The CDR3 is 14 amino acids. The germline V gene encodes CDR1 MDHEN and CDR2 SYDVKM. The ends lost 6 bases at V and 2 bases at J; junction bases unmatched: 6. The CDR3 coding sequence is TGTGCCAGCAGGCCGGGACAGGTCGCCTACGAGCAGTACTTC. It translates to CASRPGQVAYEQYF.